Listed below are T cell receptor beta chains from one sample, sequenced in a study of blood T cell repertoires in COVID-19. TCRdb keeps only in-frame clones here, not all; method: immunoSEQ multiplex PCR. Of about 50,000 clones detected, roughly 86% appear once; the ten largest clones hold roughly 15%. Sequencing was done on a sample of peripheral blood. The receptors here all came from a man aged 55 to 70 with active or convalescent COVID-19. The CDR3 runs from the conserved cysteine through the conserved F or W. The D gene is left open where the match is weak. Clone size is shown for a subset of rows, as once, few, many or a class of expanded clone.

clone_size	d_call	v_call	j_call	cdr3_aa	cdr3_nt
-	-	TRBV6-5	TRBJ1-4	CASSYARALTNEKLFF	TGTGCCAGCAGTTACGCCAGGGCGTTAACTAATGAAAAACTGTTTTTT
-	TRBD1	TRBV5-6	TRBJ1-4	CASSFSTGGNNEKLFF	TGTGCCAGCAGCTTCTCGACAGGGGGGAATAATGAAAAACTGTTTTTT
-	-	TRBV11-3	TRBJ1-6	CASSLEENSPLHF	TGTGCCAGCAGCTTAGAGGAGAATTCACCCCTCCACTTT
once	-	TRBV11-1	TRBJ1-2	CASSFGRANYGYTF	TGTGCCAGCAGCTTCGGGAGAGCTAACTATGGCTACACCTTC
-	-	TRBV7-2	TRBJ1-6	CASSPRLSSYNSPLHF	TGTGCCAGCAGCCCGAGACTGAGCTCCTATAATTCACCCCTCCACTTT
-	-	TRBV10-3	TRBJ1-5	CAISPQANQPQHF	TGTGCCATTTCCCCACAGGCAAATCAGCCCCAGCATTTT
-	-	TRBV9	TRBJ1-3	CASSPRGNTIYF	TGTGCCAGCAGCCCCAGGGGAAACACCATATATTTT
-	-	TRBV4-3	TRBJ2-3	CASSQDSVATDTQYF	TGCGCCAGCAGCCAGGACAGCGTCGCCACAGATACGCAGTATTTT
-	TRBD2	TRBV6-6	TRBJ2-2	CASSAGGPGTGELFF	TGTGCCAGCAGCGCGGGGGGGCCCGGCACCGGGGAGCTGTTTTTT
-	-	TRBV5-6	TRBJ2-7	CASSLGATGFDEQYF	TGTGCCAGCAGCTTAGGCGCCACAGGGTTCGACGAGCAGTACTTC
-	TRBD1	TRBV12-3/TRBV12-4	TRBJ2-2	CASSKTGTGELFF	TGTGCCAGCAGCAAGACAGGGACCGGGGAGCTGTTTTTT
-	-	TRBV2	TRBJ2-1	CASRRQVSSEQFF	TGTGCCAGCCGGAGACAGGTCAGTAGTGAGCAGTTCTTC
-	-	TRBV12-3/TRBV12-4	TRBJ1-5	CASSLGRPQPQHF	TGTGCCAGCAGTTTGGGCCGGCCCCAGCCCCAGCATTTT
once	TRBD2	TRBV28	TRBJ2-3	CASIERGGPADTQYF	TGTGCCAGCATAGAACGGGGGGGGCCGGCAGATACGCAGTATTTT
once	TRBD2	TRBV9	TRBJ2-1	CASSGELLAGLLNEQFF	TGTGCCAGCAGCGGGGAGCTACTAGCGGGGCTACTCAATGAGCAGTTCTTC
-	-	TRBV18	TRBJ2-3	CASSPPGADTQYF	TGTGCCAGCTCACCTCCAGGGGCGGATACGCAGTATTTT
-	TRBD1	TRBV5-5	TRBJ1-2	CASSFTGQGVYGYTF	TGTGCCAGCAGCTTCACAGGACAGGGCGTATATGGCTACACCTTC
-	TRBD1	TRBV28	TRBJ1-1	CASSLPAGQGQNTEAFF	TGTGCCAGCAGTTTACCCGCGGGACAGGGGCAGAACACTGAAGCTTTCTTT
-	-	TRBV3-1/TRBV3-2	TRBJ2-7	CASSQGLGREQYF	TGTGCCAGCAGCCAAGGACTGGGGCGGGAGCAGTACTTC
-	-	TRBV6-5	TRBJ1-5	CASSYSPAGEGQPQHF	TGTGCCAGCAGTTACTCCCCAGCAGGTGAGGGACAGCCCCAGCATTTT
-	-	TRBV18	TRBJ1-5	CASSPSERDQPQHF	TGTGCCAGCTCACCAAGCGAGCGAGATCAGCCCCAGCATTTT
few	TRBD1	TRBV7-9	TRBJ2-2	CASSFEGATGELFF	TGTGCCAGCAGCTTTGAGGGGGCCACCGGGGAGCTGTTTTTT
-	TRBD1	TRBV7-8	TRBJ2-5	CASSSGTVQETQYF	TGTGCCAGCAGCTCTGGGACAGTCCAAGAGACCCAGTACTTC
once	-	TRBV28	TRBJ1-5	CASSLGGGGQPQHF	TGTGCCAGCAGTTTAGGGGGCGGGGGGCAGCCCCAGCATTTT
once	-	TRBV6-5	TRBJ2-7	CASSNEREAEQYF	TGTGCCAGCAGTAATGAGAGAGAAGCCGAGCAGTACTTC
-	-	TRBV20-1	TRBJ2-3	CSASPYTDTQYF	TGCAGTGCTAGTCCTTACACAGATACGCAGTATTTT
-	-	TRBV30	TRBJ1-4	CAWSGRLENEKLFF	TGTGCCTGGAGTGGGAGACTGGAAAATGAAAAACTGTTTTTT
-	-	TRBV2	TRBJ1-1	CASSEAGPLRAFF	TGTGCCAGCAGTGAGGCAGGGCCCCTGAGAGCTTTCTTT
-	TRBD1	TRBV6-5	TRBJ1-5	CASKRQGDQPQHF	TGTGCCAGTAAAAGACAGGGCGATCAGCCCCAGCATTTT
-	TRBD2	TRBV10-3	TRBJ2-1	CAVGGGSGLSSYNEQFF	TGTGCCGTTGGGGGGGGGAGCGGGCTTAGCTCCTACAATGAGCAGTTCTTC
-	-	TRBV13	TRBJ1-5	CASSLGEDQPQHF	TGTGCCAGCAGCTTAGGCGAGGATCAGCCCCAGCATTTT
-	TRBD1	TRBV6-2/TRBV6-3	TRBJ1-3	CASSRDSGNTIYF	TGTGCCAGCAGCCGGGACAGTGGAAACACCATATATTTT
-	-	TRBV9	TRBJ2-3	CASSVYNGGPTDTQYF	TGTGCCAGCAGCGTATATAACGGGGGGCCCACAGATACGCAGTATTTT
once	-	TRBV28	TRBJ1-2	CASSLVEPHYGYTF	TGTGCCAGCAGTTTGGTAGAGCCCCACTATGGCTACACCTTC
-	-	TRBV9	TRBJ1-3	CASSVEWTGNTIYF	TGTGCCAGCAGCGTAGAATGGACAGGAAACACCATATATTTT
once	TRBD1	TRBV5-1	TRBJ2-2	CASSLQGGSNTGELFF	TGCGCCAGCAGCTTGCAAGGGGGCAGCAACACCGGGGAGCTGTTTTTT
once	TRBD2	TRBV7-3	TRBJ2-3	CASSPTSGGFPDTQYF	TGTGCCAGCAGCCCGACTAGCGGGGGATTTCCAGATACGCAGTATTTT
-	-	TRBV5-6	TRBJ1-1	CASSTATAMNTEAFF	TGTGCCAGCAGCACAGCGACAGCAATGAACACTGAAGCTTTCTTT
many	TRBD1	TRBV6-5	TRBJ1-1	CASSYSDRGLFEAFF	TGTGCCAGCAGTTACTCAGACAGGGGCCTCTTTGAAGCTTTCTTT
-	-	TRBV18	TRBJ1-6	CASSPFGRGQNSPLHF	TGTGCCAGCTCACCGTTCGGCAGGGGCCAGAATTCACCCCTCCACTTT
-	-	TRBV6-2/TRBV6-3	TRBJ1-2	CASSSPVPGFYGYTF	TGTGCCAGCAGCTCCCCTGTCCCAGGCTTCTATGGCTACACCTTC
-	-	TRBV29-1	TRBJ1-2	CSVDRQGSNYGYTF	TGCAGCGTTGACCGGCAGGGCTCTAACTATGGCTACACCTTC
-	-	TRBV27	TRBJ1-5	CASSLWQGNQPQHF	TGTGCCAGCAGTTTATGGCAGGGGAATCAGCCCCAGCATTTT